This T cell receptor (beta chain) was profiled in a study of cytomegalovirus exposure and HLA in healthy donors. Study-level points and caveats: A missense DCLRE1C variant was associated with V- and J-gene trimming of TCR beta chains in a later analysis, and an independent cohort replicated the association.

13 Jbeta primers and 60 Vbeta primers were used for the PCR. Original processing notes: Later, an analysis found 80 million or so unique TCR beta chains, and 8.5 million to 14 million of these were shared. Here immunoSEQ multiplex PCR was the method, and the copy in TCRdb shows in-frame clones only, minus some. That table furnishes V, J and clone size, whereas the DNA furnished D and trimming. Among 150,000 to 200,000 clones listed, approximately 77% were seen once. About this clone itself: Antigen: not known.

This clonotype was sampled from a male donor in good health and CMV-seronegative. Material: PBMCs.

The CDR3, as DNA: TGTGCCAGCAGCCTAAAGACAGGGGGCTCTGAGACCCAGTACTTC. This translates into CASSLKTGGSETQYF. The J gene is TRBJ2-5, the V gene TRBV7-9, with TRBD1 matching 10 bases. V was clipped by 5 bases and J by 5 bases; unmatched bases: 8. Germline V gives CDR1 SEHNR, CDR2 FQNEAQ (reference sequence). The CDR3 contains 15 residues.